The 21 T cell receptor beta chains presented below share a single source sample, sequenced in a study of T-cell reconstitution after alpha-beta-depleted transplantation in children. Unique molecular identifiers tagged the TCRbeta library. Via MiXCR, TCRdb re-called the PCR reads, giving one row per CDR3 protein. The sample holds about 540,000 distinct CDR3 sequences; around 18% are singletons and the top ten take roughly 3.3%. This specimen consisted of PBMCs from the stem cell graft donor, obtained from the stem cell graft. Every receptor here comes from a human donor who donated a stem cell graft to a child with acute lymphoblastic leukemia.

CDR3 protein: CASSFLPIGDTQYF. The CDR3 DNA sequence: TGTGCCAGCAGTTTTCTGCCGATAGGTGATACGCAGTATTTT. The J gene is TRBJ2-3, the V gene TRBV12-3 or TRBV12-4; no firm D call. The CDR3 extends over 14 amino acids. Trimming shortened V by 3 bases and J by 6 bases, and 13 bases separated the two germline ends.

This clonotype showed up just a few times. V is TRBV5-6 and J is TRBJ2-7; D uncertain. Germline assignment: CDR1 SGHDT and CDR2 YYEEEE. The CDR3 runs 15 residues. The ends were cut back, 0 bases at V and 0 bases at J, with 10 bases in the middle. CDR3 coding DNA: TGTGCCAGCAGCTTGGGTGGCCAATACTCCTACGAGCAGTACTTC. Its protein is CASSLGGQYSYEQYF.

CDR3 loop: CASSLSGIGKNTEAFF. In DNA form, the CDR3 reads TGTGCCAGCAGTTTATCTGGGATCGGGAAGAACACTGAAGCTTTCTTT. The rearrangement joins TRBV27 to TRBJ1-1; D unclear. The V and J ends lost 0 bases and 1 base respectively, with 12 bases between them. CDR3 length: 16 amino acids. Germline assignment: CDR1 MNHEY and CDR2 SMNVEV (reference sequence).

The rearrangement joins TRBV3-1 to TRBJ2-1; TRBD2 agrees at 8 bases. This CDR3 has 17 residues. The germline CDR1 and CDR2 sequences are LGHDT and YNNKEL (reference sequence). V shed 0 bases and J 7 bases; nucleotides not matched to a gene: 11. This chain's CDR3 is CASSQDRIAGWGNEQFF. In nucleotides, the CDR3 is TGTGCCAGCAGCCAAGATAGAATAGCGGGATGGGGGAATGAGCAGTTCTTC.

This clonotype was recorded once. This sequence joins TRBV4-1 and TRBJ2-7; 8 bases line up with TRBD2. Germline trimming cut 3 bases from V and 2 bases from J; bases unmatched to any gene: 6. CDR1 and CDR2 (germline): MGHRA, YSYEKL. This CDR3 has 15 amino acids. The CDR3 region is CASSHSLAGTYEQYF. CDR3 sequence (DNA): TGCGCCAGCAGCCATTCCCTAGCGGGTACCTACGAGCAGTACTTC.

This clonotype came up a few times. This chain connects TRBV29-1 to TRBJ1-2; possibly TRBD1 for D (5 bases). This CDR3 has 14 residues. The V gene lost 1 base and the J gene lost 3 bases, with 12 bases spanning the gap. Germline loops: CDR1 SQVTM, CDR2 ANQGSEA. CDR3 coding DNA: TGCAGCGTTGAAGGGGGGAGCCGCGACTATGGCTACACCTTC. Its translation is CSVEGGSRDYGYTF.

CDR3 sequence reads: CASSHPKISGLAGAGQFF. The CDR3 DNA is TGCGCCAGCAGCCACCCCAAGATCTCCGGACTAGCGGGAGCGGGGCAGTTCTTC. The chain links TRBV4-1 to TRBJ2-1; 13 positions match TRBD2. The CDR3 contains 18 residues. Looked up from germline, CDR1 is MGHRA and CDR2 is YSYEKL. The J segment lost 12 bases and the V segment lost 3 bases, leaving 17 bases of the junction unmatched.

In its sample, this clonotype was seen a few times. This CDR3 is CASSVVRGDPTGATF. The CDR3, as DNA: TGTGCCAGCAGCGTAGTGAGGGGGGACCCCACAGGGGCCACCTTC. J is TRBJ1-2 and V is TRBV9; 7 positions agree with TRBD1. Per germline, CDR1 SGDLS and CDR2 YYNGEE. The CDR3 length is 15 residues. After removal of 0 bases from V and 13 bases from J, the junction contained 15 bases not matched to a gene.

The V and J genes are TRBV20-1 and TRBJ1-1; D is ambiguous. This CDR3 contains 17 residues. The V end lost 6 bases, the J end lost 0 bases, and 23 bases lay between the germline ends. Germline-derived CDR1 and CDR2 are DFQATT and SNEGSKA (reference sequence). The CDR3 here is CSALKTGDWPMNTEAFF. The CDR3 coding sequence is TGCAGTGCCCTGAAGACGGGTGATTGGCCCATGAACACTGAAGCTTTCTTT.

This clonotype was seen a few times. The chain links TRBV20-1 to TRBJ2-1, with 9 bases fitting TRBD2. V was clipped by 0 bases and J by 0 bases; unmatched bases: 9. Germline V gives CDR1 DFQATT, CDR2 SNEGSKA (reference sequence). This CDR3 is built from 18 residues. CDR3 protein: CSARERYRGRASYNEQFF. The CDR3 bases are TGCAGTGCTAGAGAGAGGTACCGCGGGAGGGCCTCCTACAATGAGCAGTTCTTC.

The J gene is TRBJ2-1, the V gene TRBV11-2; no clear D gene. V lost 3 bases and J 7 bases, leaving 13 bases between the germline ends. This CDR3 is 14 amino acids long. The germline V gene encodes CDR1 SGHAT and CDR2 FQNNGV. Here the CDR3 DNA reads TGTGCCAGCAGCTTGGCCACCGACGGGAATGAGCAGTTCTTC. Amino acid sequence: CASSLATDGNEQFF.

J is TRBJ2-1 and V is TRBV20-1; 11 bases align to TRBD2. Trimming removed 2 bases from V and 4 bases from J; junction bases left unmatched: 10. This CDR3 is built from 17 residues. Germline V gene sequence: CDR1 DFQATT, CDR2 SNEGSKA (reference sequence). This chain's CDR3 is CSARKNSGTSGYNEQFF. The CDR3 nucleotides are TGCAGTGCTAGAAAAAACTCCGGGACTAGCGGATACAATGAGCAGTTCTTC.

This clonotype has just a few counts. The chain recombines TRBV5-6 with TRBJ1-4; no reliable D call. The germline V gene has CDR1 SGHDT and CDR2 YYEEEE. The CDR3 consists of 12 residues. Trimming stripped 2 bases from V and 7 bases from J, with 6 bases between. DNA for the CDR3: TGTGCCAGCAGCTTCGGTTTTGAAAAACTGTTTTTT. Translation gives CASSFGFEKLFF.

This clonotype occurred many times. CDR3 loop: CASSASGRSTDTQYF. DNA for the CDR3: TGTGCCAGCAGCGCGAGCGGGAGAAGCACAGATACGCAGTATTTT. This chain uses TRBV9 with TRBJ2-3, with 8 nucleotides matching TRBD2. Germline V gene sequence: CDR1 SGDLS, CDR2 YYNGEE. With 3 bases clipped from V and 0 bases from J, the junction kept 3 bases outside the gene matches. The CDR3 consists of 15 residues. The variable domain in full, completed from reference TRBV9 and TRBJ2-3, reads DSGVTQTPKHLITATGQRVTLRCSPRSGDLSVYWYQQSLDQGLQFLIQYYNGEERAKGNILERFSAQQFPDLHSELNLSSLELGDSALYFCASSASGRSTDTQYFGPGTRLTVL.

The gene calls are TRBV7-9 and TRBJ2-5, with D perhaps matching TRBD1 (6 bases). Germline V gene sequence: CDR1 SEHNR, CDR2 FQNEAQ (reference sequence). The CDR3 runs 14 residues. V was clipped by 2 bases and J by 2 bases, with 9 bases between them. The CDR3 loop is CASSLPQGQETQYF. CDR3 bases: TGTGCCAGCAGCTTACCCCAGGGGCAAGAGACCCAGTACTTC.

This clonotype came up a few times. The chain links TRBV10-3 to TRBJ2-7; 11 positions match TRBD2. CDR3 size: 14 residues. CDR1 and CDR2 from the germline V gene are ENHRY and SYGVKD. V lost 8 bases and J lost 6; bases outside the gene matches: 9. The CDR3 nucleotides read TGTGCCATCTCAGGAACTAGCGGGAGCGCCGAGCAGTACTTC. This translates into CAISGTSGSAEQYF.

V and J are TRBV19 and TRBJ2-7; weak D call: TRBD1 (6 bases). The CDR3 totals 13 residues. V was pared by 6 bases and J by 2 bases, with 11 bases between. Germline V gene lookup returns CDR1 LNHDA and CDR2 SQIVND (reference sequence). DNA of the CDR3: TGTGCCAGTAGGGGGGCCGGACCCTACGAGCAGTACTTC. Encoded protein: CASRGAGPYEQYF.

The rearrangement joins TRBV18 to TRBJ2-5; the D gene is possibly TRBD1 (6 bases). Trimming shortened V by 3 bases and J by 2 bases, and 13 bases separated the two germline ends. The CDR3 sequence is 15 residues long. Germline CDR1 and CDR2: KGHSH and LQKENI. Here the CDR3 reads CASSPNRVAQETQYF. The CDR3 DNA is TGTGCCAGCTCACCGAACAGGGTAGCTCAAGAGACCCAGTACTTC.

The rearrangement links TRBV12-3 or TRBV12-4 to TRBJ2-7; tentative D call: TRBD1 (6 bases). The ends were cut back, 7 bases at V and 7 bases at J, with 23 bases in the middle. The CDR3 contains 15 residues. CDR3 coding DNA: TGTGCCAGCACCTTCTTTCCCCTAGGGGGAGAAGAGCAGTACTTC. Amino acid sequence: CASTFFPLGGEEQYF.

This clonotype was detected only a few times. V is TRBV5-5 and J is TRBJ1-2, with 9 bases that match TRBD1. The CDR3 totals 14 residues. Germline CDR1 reads SGHKS; CDR2 reads YYEKEE (reference sequence). Germline trimming cut 4 bases from V and 4 bases from J; bases unmatched to any gene: 5. CDR3 sequence reads: CASSMDRGGYGYTF. As DNA, the CDR3 is TGTGCCAGCAGCATGGACAGGGGCGGCTATGGCTACACCTTC.

This clonotype showed up just a few times. The CDR3 sequence: CASSLAWRRTLSGANVLTF. DNA of the CDR3: TGTGCCAGCAGCTTAGCGTGGCGGAGAACCCTCTCTGGGGCCAACGTCCTGACTTTC. The genes are TRBV7-6 and TRBJ2-6; D uncertain. Germline CDR1 SGHVS, CDR2 FNYEAQ. The CDR3 runs to 19 residues. Trimming left V 0 bases short and J 0 bases short, with 15 bases between.